The clone carrying this T cell receptor (beta chain) has more than one count but fewer than ten. Its antigen is not known. The record originates from a study of cytomegalovirus exposure and HLA in healthy donors. Broader study findings: Later analysis identified a missense DCLRE1C variant that was linked to TCR beta V- and J-gene trimming.

13 Jbeta primers and 60 Vbeta primers were used for the PCR. Produced via immunoSEQ multiplex PCR; TCRdb's table is partial and in-frame only. The table has 100,000 to 120,000 clones, over 60% seen once. Per germline, CDR1 MGHRA and CDR2 YSYEKL. The CDR3 loop spans 16 amino acids. Trimming cost V 1 base and J 4 bases, with 16 bases left between them. The specimen was PBMCs. The chain links TRBV4-1 to TRBJ1-1, with a weak D call TRBD1 (6 bases). The clonotype was recovered from a woman between 55 and 75 years old in good health and CMV-seropositive. CDR3 protein: CASSQGNLQGSTEAFF. The CDR3 DNA reads as TGCGCCAGCAGCCAAGGGAACCTACAGGGTAGCACTGAAGCTTTCTTT.